Here is one T cell receptor (beta chain) with its context. This clone was seen just once. Its cognate antigen has yet to be identified. No base quality values were provided; no much bigger clone lies one nucleotide off. The germline ends are 12 bases apart after V is trimmed by 4 bases and J by 5 bases. The germline V gene encodes CDR1 PRHDT and CDR2 FYEKMQ (reference sequence). The CDR3, from cysteine to phenylalanine, totals 13 residues. This entry keeps only the CDR3 DNA: 39 bases, framed from base 1. The source of the sample is a study of blood T cell repertoires in COVID-19 (dated by TCRdb to 2018 to 2020). The study in broad terms: Collaborator samples came from the United States, Italy and Spain and covered acute and convalescent phases of COVID-19. The repertoires were released in a freely available public database meant as a resource for research on the immune response to SARS-CoV-2. Subjects who had been exposed to COVID-19, were actively infected with it, or had recovered from it provided the deeply sampled blood TCRbeta repertoires that made up the dataset. The material from the prospective study consisted of cDNA or gDNA derived from T cells, B-cell-depleted T cells, or PBMCs. Where HLA class I and class II types were available, the types were taken from metadata supplied by the sample provider, not from assay-based typing. Sample metadata almost always included a de-identified subject ID, COVID-19 status, age in years and sex. The samples were drawn from the first 160 participants of the ongoing ImmuneRACE study and from over a thousand subjects provided by 6 global collaborators.

One collaborating source in Seattle enrolled patients during active infection and followed them longitudinally through the course of disease. Collaborating institutions collected whole blood in K2EDTA tubes following their own protocols. For TCRbeta analysis, collaborators shipped samples in one of three forms: frozen whole blood, isolated PBMCs, or DNA extracted from either of those sample types. The research as a whole found: How much clinical and demographic metadata was included differed by source and by participant, and the metadata was provided uncurated.

TCRbeta CDR3 regions were amplified from genomic DNA by means of the immunoSEQ Assay, a bias-controlled multiplex PCR. In the paper's pipeline: Nucleated cell counts per sample were estimated from amplification of reference gene primers within the assay. Sequence reads were collapsed and filtered to measure the absolute abundance of every unique TCRbeta CDR3 rearrangement. For each sample, productive Simpson clonality was calculated as the square root of Simpson's diversity index across productive rearrangements. Sourced from immuneACCESS, this table was stored by TCRdb with only in-frame sequences that have V and J called. A share of the clones is absent; for the studies checked, an unresolved V gene accounts for under half, and the remainder has no known explanation. V and J calls and clone size are given by that table; D and trimming were obtained from the DNA. The sample records around 260,000 clones, approximately 88% of which are singletons. The ten largest clones capture about 9.4% of the sample.

Sequenced sample: peripheral blood. This TCR was sampled from a woman aged 70 to 79 with COVID-19, enrolled during active disease. The sequence links TRBV13 to TRBJ2-7; the D region possibly corresponds to TRBD1 (6 bases align). The nucleotides read TGTGCCAGCAGCTCAGACAGGACCCACGAGCAGTACTTC. Protein translation: CASSSDRTHEQYF.